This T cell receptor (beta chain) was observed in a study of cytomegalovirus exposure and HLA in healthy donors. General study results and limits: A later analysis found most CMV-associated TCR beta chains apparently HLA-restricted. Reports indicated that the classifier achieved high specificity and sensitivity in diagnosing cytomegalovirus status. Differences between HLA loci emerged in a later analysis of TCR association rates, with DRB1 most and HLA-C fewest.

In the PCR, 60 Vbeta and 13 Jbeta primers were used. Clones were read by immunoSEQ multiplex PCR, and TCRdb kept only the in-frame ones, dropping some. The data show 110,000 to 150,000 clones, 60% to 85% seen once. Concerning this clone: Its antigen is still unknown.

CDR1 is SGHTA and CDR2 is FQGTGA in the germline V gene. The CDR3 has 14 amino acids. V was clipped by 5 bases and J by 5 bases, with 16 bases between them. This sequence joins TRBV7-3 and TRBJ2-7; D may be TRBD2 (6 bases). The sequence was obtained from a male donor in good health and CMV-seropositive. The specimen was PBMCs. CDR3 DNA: TGTGCCAGCAGCGCCTCGGGACTCCCTAACGAGCAGTACTTC. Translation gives CASSASGLPNEQYF.